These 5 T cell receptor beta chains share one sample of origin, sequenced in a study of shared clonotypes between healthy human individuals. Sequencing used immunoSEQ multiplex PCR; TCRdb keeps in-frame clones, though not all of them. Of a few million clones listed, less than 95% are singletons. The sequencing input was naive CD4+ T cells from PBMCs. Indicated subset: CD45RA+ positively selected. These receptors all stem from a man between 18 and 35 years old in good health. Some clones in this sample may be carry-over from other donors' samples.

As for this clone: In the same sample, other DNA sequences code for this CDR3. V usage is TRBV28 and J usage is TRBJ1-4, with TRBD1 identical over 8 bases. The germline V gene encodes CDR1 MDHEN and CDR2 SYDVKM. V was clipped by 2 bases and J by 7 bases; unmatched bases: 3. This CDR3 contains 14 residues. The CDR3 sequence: CASSLGQGGEKLFF. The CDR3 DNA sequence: TGTGCCAGCAGTTTAGGACAGGGAGGTGAAAAACTGTTTTTT.

CDR3 protein: CASSEGQGAGRANEKLFF. In nucleotides, the CDR3 is TGTGCCAGCAGTGAAGGACAGGGGGCAGGTAGAGCTAATGAAAAACTGTTTTTT. The rearrangement links TRBV25-1 to TRBJ1-4; 11 nucleotides align to TRBD1. The CDR3 is 18 amino acids. V shed 2 bases, J shed 3 bases, and the junction held 8 bases outside the gene matches. From germline, CDR1 is MGHDK and CDR2 SYGVNS.

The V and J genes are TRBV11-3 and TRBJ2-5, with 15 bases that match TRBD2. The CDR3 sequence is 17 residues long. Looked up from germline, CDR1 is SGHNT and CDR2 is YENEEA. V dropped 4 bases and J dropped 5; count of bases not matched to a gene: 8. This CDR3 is CASSSGLAGGPMETQYF. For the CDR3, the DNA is TGTGCCAGCAGCTCAGGACTAGCGGGAGGGCCCATGGAGACCCAGTACTTC.

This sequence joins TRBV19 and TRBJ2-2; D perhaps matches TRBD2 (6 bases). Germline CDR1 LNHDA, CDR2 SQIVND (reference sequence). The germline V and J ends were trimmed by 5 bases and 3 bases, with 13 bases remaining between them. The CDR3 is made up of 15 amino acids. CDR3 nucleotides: TGTGCCAGTAGTTACCGAGGAGGGGACACCGGGGAGCTGTTTTTT. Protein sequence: CASSYRGGDTGELFF.

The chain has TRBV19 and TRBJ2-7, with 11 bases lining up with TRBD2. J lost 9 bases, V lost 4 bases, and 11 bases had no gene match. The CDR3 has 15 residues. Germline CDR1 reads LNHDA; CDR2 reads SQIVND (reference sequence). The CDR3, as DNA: TGTGCCAGTAGTAGAACTAGCGGGAGAGCTCGGGGGCAGTACTTC. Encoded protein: CASSRTSGRARGQYF. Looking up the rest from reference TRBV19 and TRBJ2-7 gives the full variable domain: DGGITQSPKYLFRKEGQNVTLSCEQNLNHDAMYWYRQDPGQGLRLIYYSQIVNDFQKGDIAEGYSVSREKKESFPLTVTSAQKNPTAFYLCASSRTSGRARGQYFGPGTRLTVT.